This entry is about one T cell receptor beta chain. The entry originates in a study of blood T cell repertoires in COVID-19. Whole-study context: Spain, Italy and the United States supplied samples that represented acute and convalescent COVID-19. Sample material is recorded as cDNA or gDNA derived from T cells, B-cell-depleted T cells, or PBMCs.

The CDR3 contains 15 residues. CDR1 and CDR2 from the germline V gene are LNHDA and SQIVND (reference sequence). V lost 5 bases, J lost 1 base, and 12 bases lay in between. In the study's own analysis: Reference gene primer amplification yielded estimated nucleated cell counts. Some clones are missing from TCRdb's copy, which holds only in-frame ones; the method was immunoSEQ multiplex PCR. The DNA gave D and trimming, while V, J and clone size come from that table. The sample consists of 85,000 to 130,000 clones, 90% to 95% of them appearing once. The specimen sequenced was peripheral blood. The sequence was obtained from a human donor in a cohort sampled during active COVID-19. V usage is TRBV19 and J usage is TRBJ1-3; D perhaps matches TRBD1 (6 bases). The CDR3 region is CASSPPRGSGNTIYF. DNA for the CDR3: TGTGCCAGTAGTCCCCCCAGGGGATCTGGAAACACCATATATTTT.